The next 16 T cell receptor beta chains were all read from a single sample in a study of T-cell reconstitution after alpha-beta-depleted transplantation in children. Library preparation (for TCRbeta) was performed with unique molecular identifiers. Each CDR3 protein gets one entry after TCRdb re-called the PCR reads with MiXCR. The sample has around 370,000 distinct CDR3 sequences; 10% are singletons. The material was PBMCs from the stem cell graft donor, obtained from the stem cell graft. The receptors come from a human donor who donated a stem cell graft to a child with acute lymphoblastic leukemia.

This clonotype was counted between two and nine times. The CDR3 sequence is CASTGLADDEQYF. The DNA for the CDR3 is TGTGCCAGCACCGGACTAGCGGACGACGAGCAGTACTTC. The chain has TRBV12-3 or TRBV12-4 and TRBJ2-7, with TRBD2 matching over 10 bases. V gave up 7 bases and J gave up 5 bases; unmatched junction bases: 5. CDR3 length: 13 amino acids.

This clonotype was detected only a few times. This rearrangement joins TRBV12-3 or TRBV12-4 to TRBJ2-5, with D maybe TRBD2 (6 bases). The CDR3 spans 13 residues. V dropped 7 bases and J dropped 5 bases, with 14 bases sitting between them. As DNA, the CDR3 is TGTGCCAGCAACCGTGGGGGGAAGGAGACCCAGTACTTC. It translates to CASNRGGKETQYF.

Notes on this clonotype: This sequence may be a read error, since a much larger clone differs from it by one base. The chain has TRBV6-2 or TRBV6-3 and TRBJ2-6; 9 bases line up with TRBD1. Germline-derived CDR1 and CDR2 are MNHEY and SVGEGT. The CDR3 is 19 amino acids. CDR3 nucleotide sequence: TGTGCCAGCAGTTACTCGACCGGGACAGGGTTTTCTGGGGCCAACGGCCTGACTTTC. Translation: CASSYSTGTGFSGANGLTF.

Points on this clonotype: A much larger clone differs by one base, so this may be a read error. This chain uses TRBV20-1 with TRBJ2-7; weak D call: TRBD2 (6 bases). This CDR3 has 13 residues. V lost 6 bases and J 2 bases, leaving 14 bases between the germline ends. Germline CDR1 is DFQATT and CDR2 is SNEGSKA (reference sequence). The CDR3 here is CSAGTPQPYEQYF. CDR3 sequence (DNA): TGCAGTGCCGGGACTCCTCAGCCCTACGAGCAGTACTTC.

The sample holds a few counts of this clonotype. J is TRBJ2-7 and V is TRBV20-1; D gene uncertain. Looked up from germline, CDR1 is DFQATT and CDR2 is SNEGSKA (reference sequence). This CDR3 region has 13 residues. Trimming shortened V by 0 bases and J by 2 bases, and 8 bases separated the two germline ends. The DNA of the CDR3 is TGCAGTGCTAGAGAGCCGGGTACCTACGAGCAGTACTTC. It codes for CSAREPGTYEQYF.

V is TRBV12-3 or TRBV12-4 and J is TRBJ2-3, with 8 positions matching TRBD1. The length of the CDR3 is 17 residues. Trimming removed 1 base from V and 4 bases from J; junction bases left unmatched: 10. This chain's CDR3 is CASSLVGRDRPADTQYF. CDR3 nucleotides: TGTGCCAGCAGTTTAGTTGGCCGGGACAGGCCGGCAGATACGCAGTATTTT.

This clonotype occurred many times. This sequence joins TRBV24-1 and TRBJ2-1; 8 bases agree with TRBD1. The CDR3 is 12 residues long. In germline, CDR1 is KGHDR, CDR2 SFDVKD. Trimming at V came to 12 bases and at J to 9 bases, leaving 9 bases not matched to a gene. The CDR3 sequence: CAEDRVYGEQFF. CDR3 in DNA: TGTGCCGAGGACAGGGTTTACGGTGAGCAGTTCTTC.

This clonotype was counted a few times. The V and J genes are TRBV29-1 and TRBJ2-1; no reliable D call. V lost 3 bases and J lost 1, with 10 bases in between. This CDR3 has 14 residues. Germline V gives CDR1 SQVTM, CDR2 ANQGSEA. The CDR3 protein is CSVEGAVSYNEQFF. The CDR3 bases are TGCAGCGTTGAGGGTGCGGTTTCCTACAATGAGCAGTTCTTC.

Only a few counts were recorded for this clonotype. The V call is TRBV5-1, the J call TRBJ2-3; D gene unclear. The V and J ends lost 4 bases and 6 bases respectively, with 15 bases between them. The CDR3 runs 14 residues. The germline V gene encodes CDR1 SGHRS and CDR2 YFSETQ. The CDR3 nucleotides are TGCGCCAGCAGCCTGGAGCAGGTTGAGGATACGCAGTATTTT. Residues: CASSLEQVEDTQYF.

This chain connects TRBV4-2 to TRBJ2-3; 8 nucleotides align to TRBD2. Germline V gene lookup returns CDR1 LGHNA and CDR2 YNFKEQ. This CDR3 is built from 14 residues. After removal of 5 bases from V and 2 bases from J, the junction contained 3 bases not matched to a gene. The CDR3 DNA is TGTGCCAGCAGCGTGCGGGAGGCCACAGATACGCAGTATTTT. It is translated as CASSVREATDTQYF.

This clonotype was observed at least ten times. V is TRBV28 and J is TRBJ1-5; D is possibly TRBD1 (6 bases). There are 16 residues in the CDR3. Trimming removed 0 bases from V and 1 base from J, with 10 bases in between. CDR1 is MDHEN, CDR2 SYDVKM, per germline. CDR3 amino acids: CASSLWGGGSNQPQHF. In DNA form, the CDR3 reads TGTGCCAGCAGTTTATGGGGGGGCGGGAGCAATCAGCCCCAGCATTTT.

This clonotype was recorded only once. The chain combines TRBV5-1 with TRBJ2-1, with 7 bases fitting TRBD2. The V gene end was trimmed by 4 bases and the J gene end by 5 bases; junction bases not matched to a gene: 6. The CDR3 sequence is 14 residues long. CDR1 is SGHRS, CDR2 YFSETQ, per germline. Here the CDR3 reads CASSGGSYNNEQFF. CDR3 nucleotide sequence: TGCGCCAGCAGCGGCGGGAGCTATAACAATGAGCAGTTCTTC.

In this sample, this clonotype turned up a few times. The chain carries TRBV25-1 and TRBJ2-7, with D perhaps matching TRBD1 or TRBD2 (6 bases each). Germline V gene data show CDR1 as MGHDK and CDR2 as SYGVNS. This CDR3 is built from 14 residues. Trimming pared 4 bases from V and 3 bases from J, leaving 13 bases between. The CDR3 loop reads CASSVGRGGYEQYF. CDR3 nucleotide sequence: TGTGCCAGCAGTGTGGGCAGGGGAGGCTACGAGCAGTACTTC.

This clonotype has only a few counts. The chain carries TRBV5-1 and TRBJ2-5, with D possibly TRBD2 on 6 matching bases. The CDR3 has 13 amino acids. V was trimmed by 3 bases and J by 1 base, leaving 7 bases between them. Germline V lookup: CDR1 SGHRS, CDR2 YFSETQ. Here the CDR3 reads CASSSGVQETQYF. The CDR3 DNA reads TGCGCCAGCAGCTCGGGAGTCCAAGAGACCCAGTACTTC.

There are many counts of this clonotype. This chain links TRBV14 with TRBJ2-3, with 10 bases fitting TRBD1. The trim removed 3 bases at V and 4 bases at J, leaving 4 bases unmatched. Per germline, CDR1 SGHDN and CDR2 FVKESK. The CDR3 consists of 15 residues. Here the CDR3 DNA reads TGTGCCAGCAGCCAGAGGACAGGGGGGGCAGATACGCAGTATTTT. This codes for CASSQRTGGADTQYF.

There are a few counts of this clonotype. The V call is TRBV20-1, the J call TRBJ2-7; 9 nucleotides line up with TRBD1. The CDR3 loop spans 14 amino acids. The germline CDR1 and CDR2 sequences are DFQATT and SNEGSKA (reference sequence). Unmatched junction bases numbered 9, after V lost 4 bases and J lost 5 bases. CDR3 residues: CSATWLQGADEQYF. The CDR3 DNA reads as TGCAGTGCTACCTGGTTACAGGGGGCCGACGAGCAGTACTTC.